Sequencing of this T cell receptor beta chain was carried out in a study of shared T cell receptors in the human thymus. Sequencing used immunoSEQ multiplex PCR; TCRdb keeps in-frame clones, though not all of them. Altogether 720,000 or so clones are present, 80% to 90% being singletons, with the ten largest covering roughly 0.01%. The sample also formed part of further work on human thymus T cells. Per that paper: Infants, healthy and Finnish, who were having corrective surgery for congenital heart defects served as donors. Thymus was obtained from resections taken during corrective heart surgery. Repertoires from thymus and blood appeared to show biased V and J gene usage. Related work showed strongly overlapping thymic repertoires across unrelated individuals.

The sample taken for sequencing was thymocytes. The TCR sequence derives from a girl under three years old with a congenital heart defect.

This chain's CDR3 is CASTKGQGGYEQYF. DNA for the CDR3: TGTGCCAGCACAAAAGGACAGGGGGGCTACGAGCAGTACTTC. This chain connects TRBV7-9 to TRBJ2-7; 10 bases map to TRBD1. V lost 7 bases to trimming and J lost 3 bases; unmatched junction nucleotides: 6. Germline CDR1 and CDR2: SEHNR and FQNEAQ (reference sequence). The CDR3 runs to 14 residues.